This T cell receptor (beta chain) was sequenced during a study of T cells in Graves' hyperthyroidism and ophthalmopathy. With duration under 3 months, ophthalmopathy was active: Clinical Activity Score at least 3, NOSPECS at least 4. PBMCs were sourced from about 10 ml fresh peripheral blood. From RNA transcripts, TCR beta CDR3 regions were amplified. With the HTBI primer set, the TCR CDR3 went through a first round of RT-PCR. TCRdb re-called the multiplex PCR reads through MiXCR, storing one row per CDR3 protein. The sample lists roughly 350,000 distinct CDR3 sequences, around 15% occurring once. V was clipped by 6 bases and J by 1 base; unmatched bases: 1. The CDR3 runs 16 residues.

The sequencing input was blood. This chain uses TRBV12-3 or TRBV12-4 with TRBJ2-6, with 12 bases fitting TRBD1. This sequence originates from a woman aged 40 to 49 with Graves' ophthalmopathy. The CDR3, as DNA: TGTGCCAGCAGGGGACAGGGGGCTTCTGGGGCCAACGTCCTGACTTTC. Translation: CASRGQGASGANVLTF.